These 4 T cell receptor beta chains were sequenced from one sample in a study of T cells expressing NK-cell markers. Reanalyzing the 5' RACE reads, TCRdb keeps one entry per CDR3 protein, without DNA. In total, the table holds 300,000 to 450,000 distinct CDR3 sequences. The source material was blood T cells: a sorted CD56 or NKG2C T cell subset, CD4+ or CD8+ T cells, or bulk PBMC T cells (not recorded which). The receptors derive from a man aged 18-70 years in good health.

The chain employs TRBV16 and TRBJ2-5; absent DNA, TCRdb's TRBD1 call cannot be checked. Germline V CDR1 and CDR2: KGHSY, FQNENV. The CDR3 is made up of 15 amino acids. The CDR3 protein is CASSRPAGDQETQYF.

The chain employs TRBV2 and TRBJ1-5; there is no DNA to check the TCRdb D call of TRBD1. This CDR3 region has 16 residues. The V gene's germline CDR1 is SNHLY and CDR2 FYNNEI. The CDR3 reads CASSEAGRGPNQPQHF.

The rearrangement links TRBV5-1 to TRBJ2-7; TCRdb lists TRBD1, though no DNA is available to test this call. This CDR3 spans 18 amino acids. CDR1 SGHRS and CDR2 YFSETQ come from the germline V gene. The CDR3 protein is CASSSHLGKSGVSYEQYF.

The J gene is TRBJ1-1, the V gene TRBV5-1; TCRdb outputs TRBD1, but without DNA this stays unchecked. This CDR3 has 14 amino acids. Germline V lookup: CDR1 SGHRS, CDR2 YFSETQ. CDR3: CASSLIRDVTEAFF. The entire variable domain, with the rest obtained from reference TRBV5-1 and TRBJ1-1, is as follows: KAGVTQTPRYLIKTRGQQVTLSCSPISGHRSVSWYQQTPGQGLQFLFEYFSETQRNKGNFPGRFSGRQFSNSRSEMNVSTLELGDSALYLCASSLIRDVTEAFFGQGTRLTVV.